Each of the 16 T cell receptor beta chains below was sequenced from the same sample in a study of blood T cells in healthy people across ages (dated by TCRdb to the mid-2010s). Library construction relied on 5' RACE. For sequencing, an Illumina HiSeq 2500 was employed. A second PCR of roughly 7 to 12 cycles was performed with a sample-barcoded 5' primer and a J-beta primer mix. The public reads were reanalyzed by TCRdb: fastp trimming at Q25, MiXCR alignment, in-frame beta chains only. Rows are combined by CDR3 protein, so each entry shows the most common genes and DNA. The sample table lists more than 1 million distinct CDR3 sequences, around 43% of them with a count of one. The ten largest clonotypes hold under 20% of the sample. The sequenced material came from blood. These receptors came from a woman aged 60 to 75 in good health.

The chain uses TRBV29-1 and TRBJ2-3; 7 bases are a match to TRBD1. There are 15 residues in the CDR3. CDR1 SQVTM and CDR2 ANQGSEA come from the germline V gene. V gave up 3 bases and J gave up 5 bases; unmatched junction bases: 11. In DNA, the CDR3 is TGCAGCGTTGACGATGAACAGGGGCAGGTAGATACGCAGTATTTT. Protein product: CSVDDEQGQVDTQYF.

This clonotype was counted a few times. The chain combines TRBV20-1 with TRBJ1-4, with D hard to call. Germline V gene data show CDR1 as DFQATT and CDR2 as SNEGSKA (reference sequence). V was trimmed by 1 base and J by 0 bases, leaving 6 bases between them. The CDR3 has 14 amino acids. The CDR3 spells CSARVATTNEKLFF. DNA of the CDR3: TGCAGTGCTAGAGTGGCCACAACTAATGAAAAACTGTTTTTT.

The V and J genes are TRBV20-1 and TRBJ2-4; 9 bases match TRBD1. CDR3 length: 15 amino acids. Trimming took 2 bases from V and 5 from J; bases not matched to a gene: 7. Germline V gives CDR1 DFQATT, CDR2 SNEGSKA (reference sequence). This CDR3 is CSARRTGVTQNIQYF. DNA for the CDR3: TGCAGTGCTAGACGGACAGGGGTGACCCAAAACATTCAGTACTTC.

V is TRBV5-1 and J is TRBJ2-6; D is ambiguous. CDR3 length: 16 amino acids. Germline CDR1 and CDR2: SGHRS and YFSETQ. Trimming stripped 0 bases from V and 1 base from J, with 8 bases between. CDR3 nucleotide sequence: TGCGCCAGCAGCTTGGGCCCCCCTTCTGGGGCCAACGTCCTGACTTTC. This gives the protein CASSLGPPSGANVLTF.

The V gene is TRBV27, the J gene TRBJ2-1, with 7 bases that match TRBD2. The CDR3 is made up of 17 amino acids. With V trimmed by 5 bases and J by 1 base, 11 bases remained unmatched. Germline-derived CDR1 and CDR2 are MNHEY and SMNVEV (reference sequence). CDR3 bases: TGTGCCAGCAGTACCCCAAGCGGGATTAAATCCTACAATGAGCAGTTCTTC. It encodes CASSTPSGIKSYNEQFF.

The chain recombines TRBV27 with TRBJ2-1; 7 bases are shared with TRBD2. Germline CDR1 and CDR2: MNHEY and SMNVEV (reference sequence). Trimming removed 6 bases from V and 2 bases from J; junction bases left unmatched: 10. The CDR3 contains 16 residues. CDR3 sequence reads: CASSPGGSFPYNEQFF. CDR3 in DNA: TGTGCCAGCAGCCCTGGCGGGAGTTTCCCCTACAATGAGCAGTTCTTC.

The rearrangement uses TRBV25-1 and TRBJ2-6; 8 nucleotides line up with TRBD1. The germline V gene encodes CDR1 MGHDK and CDR2 SYGVNS. The CDR3 contains 18 residues. V shed 3 bases, J shed 0 bases, and the junction held 7 bases outside the gene matches. This CDR3 is CASSDMAGGYSGANVLTF. The CDR3 coding sequence is TGTGCCAGCAGTGATATGGCAGGGGGCTACTCTGGGGCCAACGTCCTGACTTTC. The whole variable domain, filled in from reference TRBV25-1 and TRBJ2-6, reads EADIYQTPRYLVIGTGKKITLECSQTMGHDKMYWYQQDPGMELHLIHYSYGVNSTEKGDLSSESTVSRIRTEHFPLTLESARPSHTSQYLCASSDMAGGYSGANVLTFGAGSRLTVL.

The chain carries TRBV21-1 and TRBJ1-1; the table's TRBD1 call for D was not verified on the DNA. TRBV21-1 is labeled a pseudogene. The CDR3 is 17 residues long. This chain's CDR3 is CASSKGQGGSLNTEAFF. In DNA form, the CDR3 reads TGTGCCAGCAGCAAAGGACAGGGGGGTTCGTTGAACACTGAAGCTTTCTTT.

As to this clonotype: A read error is possible here, since a much larger clone lies one base away. J is TRBJ2-7 and V is TRBV7-2; D may be TRBD1 (5 bases). Germline V CDR1 and CDR2: SGHTA, FQGNSA. The V gene lost 4 bases and the J gene lost 2 bases, with 6 bases spanning the gap. The CDR3 consists of 12 residues. The CDR3 nucleotides are TGTGCCAGCAGCTGCAGGGCCTACGAGCAGTACTTC. Translated: CASSCRAYEQYF.

CDR3: CASATGLSYNEQFF. CDR3 sequence (DNA): TGTGCCAGCGCAACGGGCCTATCCTACAATGAGCAGTTCTTC. The J gene is TRBJ2-1, the V gene TRBV12-3 or TRBV12-4, with D unresolved. Trimming left V 8 bases short and J 1 base short, with 12 bases between. The CDR3 extends over 14 amino acids.

This clonotype was counted a few times. The chain couples TRBV30 to TRBJ2-1; D unclear. This CDR3 contains 16 residues. Germline CDR1 GTSNPN, CDR2 SVGIG (reference sequence). Trimming cost V 0 bases and J 4 bases, with 16 bases left between them. CDR3 amino acids: CAWSVSGRTYYNEQFF. The CDR3 coding sequence is TGTGCCTGGAGTGTATCTGGCAGGACCTATTACAATGAGCAGTTCTTC.

This clonotype was counted between two and nine times. V usage is TRBV14 and J usage is TRBJ2-3, with a weak D call TRBD2 (6 bases). Germline lookup yields CDR1 SGHDN and CDR2 FVKESK. The CDR3 runs to 15 residues. The germline V and J ends were trimmed by 1 base and 2 bases, with 10 bases remaining between them. CDR3 residues: CASSQVAGITDTQYF. DNA for the CDR3: TGTGCCAGCAGCCAAGTCGCGGGAATCACAGATACGCAGTATTTT.

CDR3 in amino acids: CASSLLMGSTYEQYF. The CDR3 DNA reads as TGTGCCAGCAGTTTACTAATGGGGTCCACCTACGAGCAGTACTTC. This chain uses TRBV28 with TRBJ2-7; no definite D call. There are 15 residues in the CDR3. The germline CDR1 and CDR2 sequences are MDHEN and SYDVKM. V was shortened by 2 bases and J by 2 bases, with 13 bases between the two germline ends.

The chain combines TRBV6-5 with TRBJ2-7, with 7 bases aligning to TRBD1. The CDR3 sequence is 15 residues long. With V trimmed by 6 bases and J by 0 bases, 8 bases remained unmatched. Germline V lookup: CDR1 MNHEY, CDR2 SVGAGI. The CDR3 sequence: CASRLGTARSYEQYF. CDR3 sequence (DNA): TGTGCCAGCAGACTCGGGACAGCCCGCTCCTACGAGCAGTACTTC.

The V gene is TRBV21-1, the J gene TRBJ1-2. TRBV21-1 represents a pseudogene. The CDR3 totals 13 residues. CDR3 sequence (DNA): TGTGCCAGCAGCAGGGGAGACCATTATGGCTACACCTTC. This codes for CASSRGDHYGYTF.

This chain links TRBV21-1 with TRBJ2-1. TRBV21-1 is marked as a pseudogene. The CDR3 length is 15 residues. The CDR3 here is CASSKVRLEAGEQFF. The DNA of the CDR3 is TGTGCCAGCAGCAAAGTTAGGCTCGAGGCTGGCGAGCAGTTCTTC.